The sequence of this TCR beta chain was determined in a study of blood T cell repertoires in COVID-19 (dated by TCRdb to 2019 to 2021). General notes on the study: Samples from collaborators originated in the United States, Italy and Spain and spanned both the acute and convalescent phases of COVID-19. Nearly every sample came with metadata listing a de-identified subject ID, COVID-19 status, age in years and sex. The prospective study material was composed of cDNA or gDNA derived from T cells, B-cell-depleted T cells, or PBMCs. A freely available public database, intended as a resource for researchers studying the immune response to SARS-CoV-2, is where the repertoires were released. Where available, HLA class I and class II types were obtained from metadata supplied by the sample provider rather than from assay-based typing. The dataset comprised deeply sampled blood TCRbeta repertoires from subjects exposed to, actively infected with, or recovered from COVID-19. Samples were obtained from the ongoing ImmuneRACE study (first 160 participants) and from 1,254 subjects provided by 6 global collaborators.

V has 1 base trimmed and J has 4 bases trimmed; junction bases matching no gene number 9. The CDR3 spans 16 residues, from the cysteine through the phenylalanine. CDR3 DNA is the only sequence kept; it has 48 bases, read in frame from the first base. The germline V gene (reference sequence) yields LGHDT for CDR1 and YNNKEL for CDR2. What the research found in general, with its limitations: The quantity of clinical and demographic metadata differed by source and by participant and was supplied without curation.

TCRbeta CDR3 regions were amplified from genomic DNA by means of the immunoSEQ Assay, a bias-controlled multiplex PCR. The authors' pipeline ran thus. The number of nucleated cells in each sample was estimated from the amplification of reference gene primers within the assay. Sequence reads were collapsed and filtered to measure the absolute abundance of every unique TCRbeta CDR3 rearrangement. For each sample, productive Simpson clonality was calculated as the square root of Simpson's diversity index over productive rearrangements. Not all clones reach the TCRdb copy of this immuneACCESS table, which keeps in-frame sequences only. Checked studies attribute under half of the gap to unresolved V genes and leave the rest unexplained. Clonal size and the V and J genes are those of that table, whereas D and trimming came from the DNA. For this sample there are fewer than 180,000 clones; 80% to 90% appear just once. About 3.5% of the sample is in the top ten clones.

The collaborating institutions used their own protocols to collect whole blood in K2EDTA tubes. For TCRbeta analysis, collaborators shipped samples in one of three forms: frozen whole blood, isolated PBMCs, or DNA extracted from either of those sample types. Points on this clone: Its antigen remains unidentified. The record has no base qualities; no much larger clone is one base away.

This TCR was recovered from a man aged 70 or older with acute or convalescent COVID-19. The sample comprised peripheral blood. Recombination connected TRBV3-1 (or the pseudogene TRBV3-2) to TRBJ2-7; 8 junctional bases match TRBD1. The CDR3 protein is CASSQGFGTGGYEQYF. The nucleotide sequence reads TGTGCCAGCAGCCAAGGATTCGGTACAGGGGGTTACGAGCAGTACTTC.